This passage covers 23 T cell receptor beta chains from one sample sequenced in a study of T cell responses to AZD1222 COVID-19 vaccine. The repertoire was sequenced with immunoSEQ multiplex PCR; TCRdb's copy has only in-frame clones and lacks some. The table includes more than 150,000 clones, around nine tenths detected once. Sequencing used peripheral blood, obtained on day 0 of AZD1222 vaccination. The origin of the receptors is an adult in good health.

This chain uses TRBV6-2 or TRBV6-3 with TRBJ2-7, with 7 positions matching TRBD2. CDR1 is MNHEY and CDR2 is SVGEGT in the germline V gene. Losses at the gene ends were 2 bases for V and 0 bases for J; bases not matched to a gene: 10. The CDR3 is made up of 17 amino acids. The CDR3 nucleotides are TGTGCCAGCAGTTACGCAGCGGGGCGCCCCCACTCCTACGAGCAGTACTTC. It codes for CASSYAAGRPHSYEQYF.

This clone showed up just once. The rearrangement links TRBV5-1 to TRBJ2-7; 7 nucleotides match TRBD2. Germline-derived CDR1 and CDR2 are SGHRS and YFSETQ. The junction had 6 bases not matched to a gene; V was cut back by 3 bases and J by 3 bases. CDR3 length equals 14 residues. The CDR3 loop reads CASSYGGLGYEQYF. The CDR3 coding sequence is TGCGCCAGCAGCTACGGGGGGTTGGGCTACGAGCAGTACTTC. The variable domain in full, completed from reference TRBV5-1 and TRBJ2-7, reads KAGVTQTPRYLIKTRGQQVTLSCSPISGHRSVSWYQQTPGQGLQFLFEYFSETQRNKGNFPGRFSGRQFSNSRSEMNVSTLELGDSALYLCASSYGGLGYEQYFGPGTRLTVT.

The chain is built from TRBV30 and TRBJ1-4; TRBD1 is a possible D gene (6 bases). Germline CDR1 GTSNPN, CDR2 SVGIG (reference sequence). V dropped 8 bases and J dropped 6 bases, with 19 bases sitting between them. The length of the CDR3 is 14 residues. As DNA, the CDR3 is TGTGCCCGGGGGGATCGGTCAGGGGATGAAAAACTGTTTTTT. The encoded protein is CARGDRSGDEKLFF.

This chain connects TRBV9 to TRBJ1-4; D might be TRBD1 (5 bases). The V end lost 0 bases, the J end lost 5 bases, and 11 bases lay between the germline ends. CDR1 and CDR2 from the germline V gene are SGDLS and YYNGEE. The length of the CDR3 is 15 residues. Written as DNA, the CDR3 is TGTGCCAGCAGCGTAGAAGTGGGGCCGAATGAAAAACTGTTTTTT. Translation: CASSVEVGPNEKLFF.

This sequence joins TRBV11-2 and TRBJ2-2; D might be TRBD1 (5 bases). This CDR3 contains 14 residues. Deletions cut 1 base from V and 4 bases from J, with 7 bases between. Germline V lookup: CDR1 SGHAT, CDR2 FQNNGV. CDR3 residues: CASSLGGGTGELFF. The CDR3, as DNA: TGTGCCAGCAGCTTAGGGGGCGGCACCGGGGAGCTGTTTTTT. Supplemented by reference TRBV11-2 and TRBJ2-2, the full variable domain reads EAGVAQSPRYKIIEKRQSVAFWCNPISGHATLYWYQQILGQGPKLLIQFQNNGVVDDSQLPKDRFSAERLKGVDSTLKIQPAKLEDSAVYLCASSLGGGTGELFFGEGSRLTVL.

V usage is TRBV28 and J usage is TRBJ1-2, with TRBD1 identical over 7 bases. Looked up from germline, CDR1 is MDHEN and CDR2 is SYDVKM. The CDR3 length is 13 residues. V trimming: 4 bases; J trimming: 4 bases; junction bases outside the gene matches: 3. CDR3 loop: CASSYRQGYGYTF. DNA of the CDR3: TGTGCCAGCAGTTATAGACAGGGCTATGGCTACACCTTC.

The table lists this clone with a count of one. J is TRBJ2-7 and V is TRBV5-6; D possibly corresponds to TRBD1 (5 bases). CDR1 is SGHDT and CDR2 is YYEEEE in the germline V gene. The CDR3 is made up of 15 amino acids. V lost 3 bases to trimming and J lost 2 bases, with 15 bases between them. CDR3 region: CASSWGGVVTYEQYF. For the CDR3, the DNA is TGTGCCAGCAGCTGGGGCGGTGTGGTAACCTACGAGCAGTACTTC.

CDR3 DNA sequence: TGTGCCAGCAGTTTATGGGGTAGGGGTCGGGGTCAGCCCCAGCATTTT. This codes for CASSLWGRGRGQPQHF. V gene TRBV28 combines with J gene TRBJ1-5, with D possibly TRBD1 on 5 matching bases. Germline CDR1 reads MDHEN; CDR2 reads SYDVKM. CDR3 size: 16 residues. With 0 bases removed from V and 6 bases from J, the gap between germline ends came to 15 bases.

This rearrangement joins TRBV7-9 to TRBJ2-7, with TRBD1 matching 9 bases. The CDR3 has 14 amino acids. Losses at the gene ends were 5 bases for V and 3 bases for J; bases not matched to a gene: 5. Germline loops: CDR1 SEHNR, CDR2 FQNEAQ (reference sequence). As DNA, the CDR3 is TGTGCCAGCAGCGACAGGGGGTTTGACTACGAGCAGTACTTC. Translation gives CASSDRGFDYEQYF.

CDR3 in DNA: TGTGCCAGCAGCTTGGTCGGACAAGCTTATGGCTACACCTTC. This codes for CASSLVGQAYGYTF. V gene TRBV5-4 combines with J gene TRBJ1-2, with TRBD1 as a possible D gene (5 bases). With 0 bases removed from V and 5 bases from J, the gap between germline ends came to 11 bases. Per the germline V gene, CDR1 is SGHNT and CDR2 is YYREEE (reference sequence). CDR3 size: 14 residues.

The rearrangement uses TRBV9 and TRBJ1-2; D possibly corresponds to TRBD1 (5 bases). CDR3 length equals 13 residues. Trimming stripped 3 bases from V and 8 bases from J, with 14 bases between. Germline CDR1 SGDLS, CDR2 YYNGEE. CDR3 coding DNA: TGTGCCAGCAGCGAACCAGGGATACGCGGCTACACCTTC. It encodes CASSEPGIRGYTF.

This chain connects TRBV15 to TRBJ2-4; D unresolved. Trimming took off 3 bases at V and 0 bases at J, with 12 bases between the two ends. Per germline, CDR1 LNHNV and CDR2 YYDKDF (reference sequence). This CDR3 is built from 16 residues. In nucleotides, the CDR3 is TGTGCCACCAGCAGTCGCAGGAAACTAGCCAAAAACATTCAGTACTTC. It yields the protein CATSSRRKLAKNIQYF. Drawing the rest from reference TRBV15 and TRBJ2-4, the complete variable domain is DAMVIQNPRYQVTQFGKPVTLSCSQTLNHNVMYWYQQKSSQAPKLLFHYYDKDFNNEADTPDNFQSRRPNTSFCFLDIRSPGLGDTAMYLCATSSRRKLAKNIQYFGAGTRLSVL.

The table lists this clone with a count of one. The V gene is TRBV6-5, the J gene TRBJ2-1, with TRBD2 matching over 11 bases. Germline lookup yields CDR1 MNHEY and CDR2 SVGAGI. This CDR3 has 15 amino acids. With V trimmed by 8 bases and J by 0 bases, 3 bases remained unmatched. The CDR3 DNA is TGTGCCAGCGGGGGACTAGCGGTCTCCTACAATGAGCAGTTCTTC. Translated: CASGGLAVSYNEQFF.

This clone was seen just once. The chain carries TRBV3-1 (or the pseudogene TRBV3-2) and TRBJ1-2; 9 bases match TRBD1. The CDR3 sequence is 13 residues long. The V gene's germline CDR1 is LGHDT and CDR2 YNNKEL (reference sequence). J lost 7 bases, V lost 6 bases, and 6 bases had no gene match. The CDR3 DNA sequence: TGTGCCAGCAGTCGGGACAGGGTCACTGGCTACACCTTC. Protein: CASSRDRVTGYTF.

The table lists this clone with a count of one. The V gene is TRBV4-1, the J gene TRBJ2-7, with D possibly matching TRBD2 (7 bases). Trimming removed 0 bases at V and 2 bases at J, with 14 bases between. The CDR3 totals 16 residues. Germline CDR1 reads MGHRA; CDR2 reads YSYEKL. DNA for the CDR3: TGCGCCAGCAGCCAAGATTATACAGGGAGGGCCTACGAGCAGTACTTC. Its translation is CASSQDYTGRAYEQYF.

CDR3 region: CASSLGGTGERTQYF. In DNA form, the CDR3 reads TGTGCCAGCAGCTTGGGCGGGACAGGGGAGAGGACGCAGTATTTT. The V gene is TRBV11-1, the J gene TRBJ2-3; 10 bases align to TRBD1. CDR3 length equals 15 residues. V was clipped by 3 bases and J by 9 bases; unmatched bases: 9. Germline lookup yields CDR1 SGHAT and CDR2 FQDESV (reference sequence).

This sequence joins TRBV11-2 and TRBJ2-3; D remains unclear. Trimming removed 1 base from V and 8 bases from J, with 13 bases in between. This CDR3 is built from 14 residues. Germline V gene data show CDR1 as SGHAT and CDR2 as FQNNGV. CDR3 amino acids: CASSLGLIDGTQYF. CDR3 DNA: TGTGCCAGCAGCTTAGGACTCATCGACGGTACGCAGTATTTT. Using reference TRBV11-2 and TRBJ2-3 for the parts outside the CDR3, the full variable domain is EAGVAQSPRYKIIEKRQSVAFWCNPISGHATLYWYQQILGQGPKLLIQFQNNGVVDDSQLPKDRFSAERLKGVDSTLKIQPAKLEDSAVYLCASSLGLIDGTQYFGPGTRLTVL.

The CDR3 loop is CASLLGGNGYTF. For the CDR3, the DNA is TGTGCCAGCCTTCTTGGGGGGAATGGCTACACCTTC. The rearrangement links TRBV28 to TRBJ1-2, with a weak D call TRBD1 (5 bases). The CDR3 has 12 amino acids. The V gene lost 8 bases and the J gene lost 6 bases, with 13 bases spanning the gap. CDR1 MDHEN and CDR2 SYDVKM come from the germline V gene.

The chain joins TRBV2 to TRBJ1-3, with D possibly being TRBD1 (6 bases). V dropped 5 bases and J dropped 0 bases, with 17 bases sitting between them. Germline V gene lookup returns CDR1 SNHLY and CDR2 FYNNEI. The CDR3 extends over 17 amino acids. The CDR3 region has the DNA TGTGCCAGCAGTCGGGGACTAGACAGGTACTCTGGAAACACCATATATTTT. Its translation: CASSRGLDRYSGNTIYF.

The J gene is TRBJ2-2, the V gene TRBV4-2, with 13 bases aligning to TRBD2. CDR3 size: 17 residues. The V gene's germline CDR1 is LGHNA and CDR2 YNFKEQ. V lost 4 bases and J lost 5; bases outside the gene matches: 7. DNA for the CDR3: TGTGCCAGCAGCCCACTAGCGGGGGGGCCGGGGACCGGGGAGCTGTTTTTT. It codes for CASSPLAGGPGTGELFF.

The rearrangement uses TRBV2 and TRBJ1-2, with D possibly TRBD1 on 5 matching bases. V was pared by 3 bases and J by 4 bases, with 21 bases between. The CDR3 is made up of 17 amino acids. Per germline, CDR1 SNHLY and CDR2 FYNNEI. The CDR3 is CASSDEGQRFSIYGYTF. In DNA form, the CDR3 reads TGTGCCAGCAGTGATGAAGGACAACGATTCTCTATCTATGGCTACACCTTC.

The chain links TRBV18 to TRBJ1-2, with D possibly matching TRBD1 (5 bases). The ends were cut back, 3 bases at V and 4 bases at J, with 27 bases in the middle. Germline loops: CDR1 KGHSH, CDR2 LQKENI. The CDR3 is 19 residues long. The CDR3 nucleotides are TGTGCCAGCTCACCGCTACCGGACACCCAGGTGGTGGGGCTCTATGGCTACACCTTC. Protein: CASSPLPDTQVVGLYGYTF.

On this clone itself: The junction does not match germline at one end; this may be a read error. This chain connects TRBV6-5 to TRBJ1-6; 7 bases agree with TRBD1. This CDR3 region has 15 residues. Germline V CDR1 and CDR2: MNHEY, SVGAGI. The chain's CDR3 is CASSPGQAYYSPLHF. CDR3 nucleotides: TGTGCCAGCAGTCCCGGACAGGCCTATTATTCACCCCTCCACTTT.